The 20 T cell receptor beta chains below all came from one sample that was sequenced in a study of T cell responses to AZD1222 COVID-19 vaccine. The method was immunoSEQ multiplex PCR; TCRdb's version includes in-frame clones alone and lacks a portion of them. Of 150,000 to 200,000 clones listed, 90% are singletons. The sample was peripheral blood, taken 28 days after the second AZD1222 dose. The receptors stem from an adult who received the AZD1222 COVID-19 vaccine.

The genes are TRBV20-1 and TRBJ1-3, with a tentative D call TRBD1 (5 bases). Germline-derived CDR1 and CDR2 are DFQATT and SNEGSKA (reference sequence). This CDR3 region has 13 residues. Trimming took off 3 bases at V and 0 bases at J, with 6 bases between the two ends. The CDR3 nucleotides read TGCAGTGCTAGTACAGGCTCTGGAAACACCATATATTTT. This gives the protein CSASTGSGNTIYF.

The chain couples TRBV19 to TRBJ2-3; TRBD1 matches 9 bases. The CDR3 spans 15 residues. Germline CDR1 reads LNHDA; CDR2 reads SQIVND (reference sequence). J gave up 5 bases and V 6 bases, and 9 bases lay outside the gene matches. CDR3 region: CASSQQGALGDTQYF. CDR3 nucleotide sequence: TGTGCCAGTAGCCAACAGGGGGCGCTGGGAGATACGCAGTATTTT.

The chain employs TRBV3-1 (or the pseudogene TRBV3-2) and TRBJ1-3, with 7 bases fitting TRBD1. V lost 5 bases, J lost 2 bases, and 3 bases stayed unmatched. The CDR3 consists of 14 residues. CDR1 is LGHDT, CDR2 YNNKEL, per germline (reference sequence). The CDR3 DNA reads TGTGCCAGCAGCGAGGGGGCAACTGGAAACACCATATATTTT. Protein product: CASSEGATGNTIYF.

This clone appeared a single time. The chain employs TRBV10-3 and TRBJ1-3; 8 bases are shared with TRBD1. Germline assignment: CDR1 ENHRY and CDR2 SYGVKD. This CDR3 is built from 13 residues. Losses at the gene ends were 6 bases for V and 4 bases for J; bases not matched to a gene: 2. The CDR3 reads CAIRQGAGNTIYF. CDR3 DNA: TGTGCCATCAGGCAGGGGGCGGGAAACACCATATATTTT.

The chain carries TRBV28 and TRBJ1-5; D may be TRBD1 (5 bases). The V gene lost 5 bases and the J gene lost 3 bases, with 17 bases spanning the gap. Germline assignment: CDR1 MDHEN and CDR2 SYDVKM. The CDR3 is 16 residues long. CDR3 region: CASSARRGLDNQPQHF. As DNA, the CDR3 is TGTGCCAGCAGTGCCAGGCGGGGGTTGGACAATCAGCCCCAGCATTTT.

This chain uses TRBV6-5 with TRBJ1-6; maybe TRBD1 (5 bases). The CDR3 totals 14 residues. Between the trimmed V and J ends, which lost 7 bases and 12 bases, there was a span of 19 bases. Germline V CDR1 and CDR2: MNHEY, SVGAGI. CDR3 region: CASIGHQTFGPLHF. The CDR3 DNA sequence: TGTGCCAGCATAGGACATCAAACCTTTGGACCCCTCCACTTT.

This chain uses TRBV5-8 with TRBJ2-2, with D unresolved. The CDR3 spans 13 residues. Trimming took off 5 bases at V and 1 base at J, with 6 bases between the two ends. Germline values: CDR1 SGHTS, CDR2 YDEGEE. The CDR3 nucleotides read TGTGCCAGCAGTTGGGTGAACACCGGGGAGCTGTTTTTT. Its translation: CASSWVNTGELFF.

The chain uses TRBV11-1 and TRBJ1-6; 9 bases fit TRBD1. J was trimmed by 9 bases and V by 10 bases; bases with no gene match: 7. CDR1 and CDR2 from the germline V gene are SGHAT and FQDESV (reference sequence). The CDR3 consists of 13 residues. This CDR3 reads CATADRGSSPLHF. The DNA for the CDR3 is TGTGCCACCGCGGACAGGGGATCTTCACCCCTCCACTTT.

The chain carries TRBV11-2 and TRBJ1-3; D gene uncertain. CDR3 length equals 13 residues. Germline assignment: CDR1 SGHAT and CDR2 FQNNGV. The V gene lost 2 bases and the J gene lost 8 bases, with 10 bases spanning the gap. DNA for the CDR3: TGTGCCAGCAGCTTAACTTTGCGGTACACCATATATTTT. Protein product: CASSLTLRYTIYF.

The gene calls are TRBV5-6 and TRBJ1-1, with D possibly matching TRBD1 (5 bases). This CDR3 has 14 amino acids. The V and J ends lost 3 bases and 5 bases respectively, with 14 bases between them. From germline, CDR1 is SGHDT and CDR2 YYEEEE. The CDR3 loop is CASSWDPEGTEAFF. In nucleotides, the CDR3 is TGTGCCAGCAGCTGGGACCCCGAGGGGACTGAAGCTTTCTTT.

This sequence joins TRBV25-1 and TRBJ2-1; TRBD2 agrees at 14 bases. CDR3 length: 17 residues. CDR1 and CDR2 from the germline V gene are MGHDK and SYGVNS. V shed 2 bases, J shed 13 bases, and the junction held 13 bases outside the gene matches. CDR3 nucleotides: TGTGCCAGCAGTGAAGAGGGACTAGCGGGAGTGTTAATGGCTCAGTTCTTC. Protein product: CASSEEGLAGVLMAQFF. Full variable domain (outside the CDR3, taken from reference TRBV25-1 and TRBJ2-1): EADIYQTPRYLVIGTGKKITLECSQTMGHDKMYWYQQDPGMELHLIHYSYGVNSTEKGDLSSESTVSRIRTEHFPLTLESARPSHTSQYLCASSEEGLAGVLMAQFFGPGTRLTVL.

This clone was detected once. The chain joins TRBV7-2 to TRBJ2-5; D is ambiguous. Germline assignment: CDR1 SGHTA and CDR2 FQGNSA. The CDR3 runs to 13 residues. The V and J ends lost 4 bases and 0 bases respectively, with 6 bases between them. The CDR3 sequence: CASSSEYQETQYF. CDR3 nucleotide sequence: TGTGCCAGCAGCTCCGAATACCAAGAGACCCAGTACTTC.

J is TRBJ1-2 and V is TRBV20-1; no firm D call. The CDR3 length is 11 residues. Trimming took 6 bases from V and 8 from J, leaving 13 bases between them. Germline assignment: CDR1 DFQATT and CDR2 SNEGSKA (reference sequence). As DNA, the CDR3 is TGCAGTGCCCCGACCGGGGTGGGCTACACCTTC. As protein: CSAPTGVGYTF.

V usage is TRBV19 and J usage is TRBJ1-5; tentative D call: TRBD1 (5 bases). Germline V gene sequence: CDR1 LNHDA, CDR2 SQIVND (reference sequence). The CDR3 consists of 16 residues. V lost 0 bases and J 3 bases, leaving 12 bases between the germline ends. As DNA, the CDR3 is TGTGCCAGTAGTATAGAGAGGAGGGGCACCAATCAGCCCCAGCATTTT. Protein sequence: CASSIERRGTNQPQHF.

A single count supports this clone. The genes are TRBV5-1 and TRBJ2-2; a weak D match, TRBD1 (6 bases). The CDR3 runs 15 residues. The germline gives CDR1 SGHRS, CDR2 YFSETQ. V was clipped by 4 bases and J by 7 bases, with 17 bases between them. The CDR3 reads CASSPRTDGSGELFF. The CDR3 nucleotides read TGCGCCAGCAGCCCCCGGACAGATGGGAGCGGGGAGCTGTTTTTT.

The CDR3 coding sequence is TGTGCCAGCAGTTTCGGGGTGGCAGATACGCAGTATTTT. This sequence encodes CASSFGVADTQYF. The chain couples TRBV28 to TRBJ2-3; D may be TRBD2 (5 bases). This CDR3 is 13 amino acids long. Per the germline V gene, CDR1 is MDHEN and CDR2 is SYDVKM. Trimming removed 3 bases at V and 4 bases at J, with 8 bases between. Together with reference TRBV28 and TRBJ2-3, the CDR3 gives the full variable domain: DVKVTQSSRYLVKRTGEKVFLECVQDMDHENMFWYRQDPGLGLRLIYFSYDVKMKEKGDIPEGYSVSREKKERFSLILESASTNQTSMYLCASSFGVADTQYFGPGTRLTVL.

The chain joins TRBV28 to TRBJ1-5, with D perhaps TRBD1 (5 bases). This CDR3 has 13 amino acids. Per germline, CDR1 MDHEN and CDR2 SYDVKM. Trimming took 4 bases from V and 5 from J, leaving 9 bases between them. CDR3 amino acids: CASSWGGDQPQHF. CDR3 DNA: TGTGCCAGCAGTTGGGGGGGGGATCAGCCCCAGCATTTT.

V is TRBV10-3 and J is TRBJ1-6; D is unclear. CDR1 and CDR2 from the germline V gene are ENHRY and SYGVKD. V lost 11 bases and J lost 3, with 11 bases in between. The CDR3 has 13 residues. The CDR3 sequence: CAGTRDYNSPLHF. The CDR3 DNA sequence: TGTGCCGGTACCCGGGACTATAATTCACCCCTCCACTTT.

This rearrangement joins TRBV6-2 or TRBV6-3 to TRBJ2-2; D is tentatively TRBD1 or TRBD2 (5 bases each). The V end lost 6 bases, the J end lost 3 bases, and 17 bases lay between the germline ends. From germline, CDR1 is MNHEY and CDR2 SVGEGT. The CDR3 runs to 16 residues. This CDR3 is CASSRDLGADTGELFF. CDR3 sequence (DNA): TGTGCCAGCAGCAGGGACCTAGGCGCGGACACCGGGGAGCTGTTTTTT.

The chain joins TRBV4-1 to TRBJ2-1; 11 nucleotides align to TRBD2. The germline gives CDR1 MGHRA, CDR2 YSYEKL. The trim removed 1 base at V and 1 base at J, leaving 3 bases unmatched. CDR3 size: 17 residues. The CDR3 spells CASSQVGTSGSYNEQFF. The CDR3 nucleotides read TGCGCCAGCAGCCAAGTCGGGACTAGCGGATCCTACAATGAGCAGTTCTTC.